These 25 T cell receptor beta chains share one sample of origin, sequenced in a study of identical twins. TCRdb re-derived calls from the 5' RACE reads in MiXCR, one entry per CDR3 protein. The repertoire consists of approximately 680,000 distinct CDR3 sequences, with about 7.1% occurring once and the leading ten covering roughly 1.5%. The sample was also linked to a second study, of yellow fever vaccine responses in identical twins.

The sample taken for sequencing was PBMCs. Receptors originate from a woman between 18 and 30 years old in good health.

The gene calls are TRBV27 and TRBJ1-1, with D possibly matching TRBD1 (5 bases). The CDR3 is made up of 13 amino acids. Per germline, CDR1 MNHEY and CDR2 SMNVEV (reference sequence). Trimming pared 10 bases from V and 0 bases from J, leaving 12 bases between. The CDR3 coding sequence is TGTGCCACCCAGCAGGGCATGAACACTGAAGCTTTCTTT. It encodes CATQQGMNTEAFF.

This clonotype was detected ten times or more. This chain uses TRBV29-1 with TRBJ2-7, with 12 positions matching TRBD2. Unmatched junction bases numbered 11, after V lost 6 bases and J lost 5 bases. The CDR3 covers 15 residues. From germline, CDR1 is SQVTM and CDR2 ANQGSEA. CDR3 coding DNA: TGCAGCGTGGTACCGACTAGCGGGAGCCCCAACGAGCAGTACTTC. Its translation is CSVVPTSGSPNEQYF.

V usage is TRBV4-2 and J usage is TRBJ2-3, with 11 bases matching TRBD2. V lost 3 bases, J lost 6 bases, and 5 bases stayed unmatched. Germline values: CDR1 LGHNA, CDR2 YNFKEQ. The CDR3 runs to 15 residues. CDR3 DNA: TGTGCCAGCAGCCAGGATAGCGGGAGGGCGGATACGCAGTATTTT. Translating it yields CASSQDSGRADTQYF.

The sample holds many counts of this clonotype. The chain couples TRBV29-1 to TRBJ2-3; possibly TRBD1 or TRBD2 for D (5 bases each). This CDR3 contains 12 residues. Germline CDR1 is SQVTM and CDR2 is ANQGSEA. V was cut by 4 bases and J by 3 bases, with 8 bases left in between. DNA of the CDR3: TGCAGCGTTGTCGAGGGGACAGATACGCAGTATTTT. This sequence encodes CSVVEGTDTQYF.

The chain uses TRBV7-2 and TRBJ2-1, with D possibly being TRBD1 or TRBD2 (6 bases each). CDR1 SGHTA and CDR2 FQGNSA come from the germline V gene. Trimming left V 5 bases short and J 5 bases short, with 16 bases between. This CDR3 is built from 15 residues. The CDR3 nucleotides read TGTGCCAGCAGCCGGGGGTGGGGGGCACACAATGAGCAGTTCTTC. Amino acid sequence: CASSRGWGAHNEQFF. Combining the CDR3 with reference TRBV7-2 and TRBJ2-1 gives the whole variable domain GAGVSQSPSNKVTEKGKDVELRCDPISGHTALYWYRQSLGQGLEFLIYFQGNSAPDKSGLPSDRFSAERTGGSVSTLTIQRTQQEDSAVYLCASSRGWGAHNEQFFGPGTRLTVL.

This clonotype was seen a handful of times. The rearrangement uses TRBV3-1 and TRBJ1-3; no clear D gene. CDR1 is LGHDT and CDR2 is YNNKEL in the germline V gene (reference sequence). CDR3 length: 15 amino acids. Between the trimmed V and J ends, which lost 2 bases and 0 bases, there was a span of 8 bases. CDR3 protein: CASSQLSVSGNTIYF. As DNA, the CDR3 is TGTGCCAGCAGCCAACTTTCGGTCTCTGGAAACACCATATATTTT. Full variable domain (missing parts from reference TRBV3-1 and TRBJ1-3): DTAVSQTPKYLVTQMGNDKSIKCEQNLGHDTMYWYKQDSKKFLKIMFSYNNKELIINETVPNRFSPKSPDKAHLNLHINSLELGDSAVYFCASSQLSVSGNTIYFGEGSWLTVV.

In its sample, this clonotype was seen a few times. The CDR3 spells CAISETGSGGQETQYF. The DNA for the CDR3 is TGTGCCATCAGTGAGACTGGTAGCGGGGGCCAAGAGACCCAGTACTTC. The V and J genes are TRBV10-3 and TRBJ2-5; 9 bases map to TRBD2. The CDR3 length is 16 residues. The V segment lost 2 bases and the J segment 1 base; nucleotides outside the gene matches: 5. Germline V gives CDR1 ENHRY, CDR2 SYGVKD.

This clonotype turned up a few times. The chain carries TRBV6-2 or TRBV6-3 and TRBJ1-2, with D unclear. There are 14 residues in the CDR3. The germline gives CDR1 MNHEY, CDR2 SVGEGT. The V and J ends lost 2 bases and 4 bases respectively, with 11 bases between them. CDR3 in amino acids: CASSYISKPYGYTF. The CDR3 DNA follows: TGTGCCAGCAGTTACATCTCCAAACCCTATGGCTACACCTTC.

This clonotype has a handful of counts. The CDR3 loop is CSVVGYSYEQYF. CDR3 bases: TGCAGCGTTGTGGGCTACTCCTACGAGCAGTACTTC. This rearrangement joins TRBV29-1 to TRBJ2-7, with no clear D. V was shortened by 4 bases and J by 0 bases, with 7 bases between the two germline ends. This CDR3 comprises 12 residues. Germline loops: CDR1 SQVTM, CDR2 ANQGSEA.

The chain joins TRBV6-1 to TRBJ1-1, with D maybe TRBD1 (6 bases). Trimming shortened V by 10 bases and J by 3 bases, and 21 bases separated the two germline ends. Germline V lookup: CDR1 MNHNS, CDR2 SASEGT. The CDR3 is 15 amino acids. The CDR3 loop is CAIQLRKGGDTEAFF. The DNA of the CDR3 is TGTGCCATACAATTACGGAAAGGGGGGGACACTGAAGCTTTCTTT.

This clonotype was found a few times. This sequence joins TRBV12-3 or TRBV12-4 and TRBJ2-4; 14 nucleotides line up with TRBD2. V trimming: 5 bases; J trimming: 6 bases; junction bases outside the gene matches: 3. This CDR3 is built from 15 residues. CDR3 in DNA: TGTGCCAGCAGTCCCGGGACTAGCGGGAGAAACATTCAGTACTTC. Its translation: CASSPGTSGRNIQYF.

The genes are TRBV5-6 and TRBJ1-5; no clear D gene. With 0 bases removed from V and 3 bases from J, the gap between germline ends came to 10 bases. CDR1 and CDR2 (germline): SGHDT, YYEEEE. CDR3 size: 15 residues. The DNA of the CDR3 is TGTGCCAGCAGCTTGGGGTCAGGTTACAATCAGCCCCAGCATTTT. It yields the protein CASSLGSGYNQPQHF.

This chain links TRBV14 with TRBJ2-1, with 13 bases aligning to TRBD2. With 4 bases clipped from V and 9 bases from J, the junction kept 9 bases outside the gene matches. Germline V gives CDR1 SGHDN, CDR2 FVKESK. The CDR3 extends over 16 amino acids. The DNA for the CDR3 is TGTGCCAGCAGCCCGGGGGGGGGACTAGCGGGAATTGAGCAGTTCTTC. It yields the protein CASSPGGGLAGIEQFF.

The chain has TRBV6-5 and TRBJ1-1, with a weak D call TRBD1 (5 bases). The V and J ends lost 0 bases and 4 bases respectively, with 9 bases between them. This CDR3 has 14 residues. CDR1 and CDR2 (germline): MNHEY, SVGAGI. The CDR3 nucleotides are TGTGCCAGCAGTTACTCGACAGCAGCCACTGAAGCTTTCTTT. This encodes CASSYSTAATEAFF.

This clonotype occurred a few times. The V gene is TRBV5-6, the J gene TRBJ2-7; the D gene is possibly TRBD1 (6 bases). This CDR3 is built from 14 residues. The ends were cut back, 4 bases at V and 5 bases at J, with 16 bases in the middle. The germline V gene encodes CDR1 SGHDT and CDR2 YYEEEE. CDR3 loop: CASSIAGHRDEQYF. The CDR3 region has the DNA TGTGCCAGCAGCATCGCCGGCCACAGGGACGAGCAGTACTTC.

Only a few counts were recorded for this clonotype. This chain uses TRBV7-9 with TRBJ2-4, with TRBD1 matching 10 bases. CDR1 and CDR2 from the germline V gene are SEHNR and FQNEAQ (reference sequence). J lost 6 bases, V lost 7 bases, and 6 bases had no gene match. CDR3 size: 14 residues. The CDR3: CASNAGTGVNIQYF. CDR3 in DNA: TGTGCCAGCAACGCCGGGACAGGGGTAAACATTCAGTACTTC.

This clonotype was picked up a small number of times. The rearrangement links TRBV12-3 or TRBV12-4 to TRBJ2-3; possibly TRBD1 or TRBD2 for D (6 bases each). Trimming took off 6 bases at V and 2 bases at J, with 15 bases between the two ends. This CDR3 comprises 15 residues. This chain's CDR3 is CASSTTGGPTDTQYF. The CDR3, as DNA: TGTGCCAGCAGCACAACCGGGGGCCCCACAGATACGCAGTATTTT.

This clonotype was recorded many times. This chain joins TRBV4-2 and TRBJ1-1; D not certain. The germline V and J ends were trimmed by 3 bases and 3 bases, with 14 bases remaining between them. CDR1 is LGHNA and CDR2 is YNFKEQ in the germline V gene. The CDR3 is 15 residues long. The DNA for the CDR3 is TGTGCCAGCAGCCACGTCCGGTCTCTAGACACTGAAGCTTTCTTT. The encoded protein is CASSHVRSLDTEAFF.

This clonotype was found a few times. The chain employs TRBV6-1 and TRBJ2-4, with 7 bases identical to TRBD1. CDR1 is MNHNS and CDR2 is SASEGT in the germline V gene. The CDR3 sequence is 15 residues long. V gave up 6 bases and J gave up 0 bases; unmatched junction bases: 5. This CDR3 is CASRQGEGAKNIQYF. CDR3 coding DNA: TGTGCCAGCAGGCAGGGGGAAGGAGCCAAAAACATTCAGTACTTC.

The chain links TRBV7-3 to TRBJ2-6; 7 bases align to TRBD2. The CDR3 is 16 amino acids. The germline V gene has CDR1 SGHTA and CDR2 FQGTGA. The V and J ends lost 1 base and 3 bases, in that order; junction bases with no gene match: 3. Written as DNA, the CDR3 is TGTGCCAGCAGCTTAAGTGGGACTATTGGGGCCAACGTCCTGACTTTC. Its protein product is CASSLSGTIGANVLTF.

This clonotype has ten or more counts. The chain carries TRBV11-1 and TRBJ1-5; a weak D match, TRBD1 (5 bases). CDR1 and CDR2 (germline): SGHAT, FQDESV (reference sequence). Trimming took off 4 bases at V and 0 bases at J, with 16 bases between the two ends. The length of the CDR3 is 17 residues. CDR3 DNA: TGTGCCAGCAGCTCAGACCCTGGGACGGTTAGCAATCAGCCCCAGCATTTT. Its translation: CASSSDPGTVSNQPQHF.

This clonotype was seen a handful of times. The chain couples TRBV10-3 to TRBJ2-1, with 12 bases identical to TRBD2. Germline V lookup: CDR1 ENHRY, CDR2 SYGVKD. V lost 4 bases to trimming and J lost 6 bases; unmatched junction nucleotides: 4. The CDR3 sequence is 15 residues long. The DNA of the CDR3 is TGTGCCATCAGTGGATTGACTAGCGGGAGCAATGAGCAGTTCTTC. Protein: CAISGLTSGSNEQFF.

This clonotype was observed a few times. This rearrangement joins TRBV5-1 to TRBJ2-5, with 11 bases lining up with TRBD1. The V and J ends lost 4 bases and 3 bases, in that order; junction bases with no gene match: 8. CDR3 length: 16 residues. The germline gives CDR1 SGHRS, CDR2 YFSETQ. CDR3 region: CASSHYRTGGEETQYF. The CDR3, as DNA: TGCGCCAGCAGCCACTATCGGACAGGGGGCGAAGAGACCCAGTACTTC.

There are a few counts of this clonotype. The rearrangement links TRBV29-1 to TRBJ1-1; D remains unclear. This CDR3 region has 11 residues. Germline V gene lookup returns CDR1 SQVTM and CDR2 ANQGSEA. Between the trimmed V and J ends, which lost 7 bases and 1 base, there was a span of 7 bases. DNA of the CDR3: TGCAGCGGCGAGGGGAACACTGAAGCTTTCTTT. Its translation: CSGEGNTEAFF.

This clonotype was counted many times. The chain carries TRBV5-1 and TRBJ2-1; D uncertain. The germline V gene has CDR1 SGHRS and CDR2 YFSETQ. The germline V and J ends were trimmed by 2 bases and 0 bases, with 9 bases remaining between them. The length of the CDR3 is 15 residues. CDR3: CASSLDGRSYNEQFF. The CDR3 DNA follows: TGCGCCAGCAGCTTAGACGGTCGCTCCTACAATGAGCAGTTCTTC.